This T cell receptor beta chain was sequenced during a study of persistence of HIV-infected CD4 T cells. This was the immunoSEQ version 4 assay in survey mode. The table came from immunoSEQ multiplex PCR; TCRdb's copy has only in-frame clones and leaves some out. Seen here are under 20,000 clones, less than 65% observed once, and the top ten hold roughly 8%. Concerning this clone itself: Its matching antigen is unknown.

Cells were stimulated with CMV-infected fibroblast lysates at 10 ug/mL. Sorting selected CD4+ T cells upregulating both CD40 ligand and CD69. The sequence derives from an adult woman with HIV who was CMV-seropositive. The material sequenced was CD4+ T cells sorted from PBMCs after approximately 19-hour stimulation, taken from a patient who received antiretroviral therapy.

For the CDR3, the DNA is TGTGCCAGCAGCCAAGTCGGGTTTGGTGGCTACACCTTC. Its translation: CASSQVGFGGYTF. The rearrangement links TRBV14 to TRBJ1-2; no definite D call. CDR3 length: 13 residues. The ends were cut back, 1 base at V and 7 bases at J, with 10 bases in the middle. From germline, CDR1 is SGHDN and CDR2 FVKESK.